The 6 T cell receptor beta chains below were found in one sample sequenced in a study of shared clonotypes between healthy human individuals. The repertoire was sequenced with immunoSEQ multiplex PCR; TCRdb's copy has only in-frame clones and lacks some. The sample has about 2 million clones; just under 95% are singletons. CD8 cells classed as naive were CD45RO-negative and positively selected for CCR7, excluding terminally differentiated effector memory CD45RA+ cells. Sequenced sample: naive CD8+ T cells sorted from blood. The receptors stem from a man in his late teens or twenties in good health.

The genes are TRBV19 and TRBJ1-2; 11 bases agree with TRBD1. The CDR3 totals 15 residues. V was pared by 4 bases and J by 4 bases, with 5 bases of the junction left unmatched. The V gene's germline CDR1 is LNHDA and CDR2 SQIVND (reference sequence). The DNA of the CDR3 is TGTGCCAGTAGTACTTGGGACAGGGGGACCTATGGCTACACCTTC. Translating gives CASSTWDRGTYGYTF.

About this clone: Other DNA sequences from this sample encode an identical CDR3 as well. The J gene is TRBJ1-1, the V gene TRBV13, with a possible D match to TRBD1 (6 bases). The CDR3 sequence is 13 residues long. CDR1 is PRHDT, CDR2 FYEKMQ, per germline (reference sequence). Trimming pared 3 bases from V and 4 bases from J, leaving 9 bases between. The CDR3 loop is CASSLEGGTEAFF. The CDR3 coding sequence is TGTGCCAGCAGCTTGGAGGGGGGCACTGAAGCTTTCTTT.

The V gene is TRBV6-1, the J gene TRBJ1-6; 7 bases are shared with TRBD1. This CDR3 spans 16 amino acids. With 2 bases clipped from V and 7 bases from J, the junction kept 8 bases outside the gene matches. CDR1 and CDR2 (germline): MNHNS, SASEGT. CDR3 amino acids: CASSEFEGQRNSPLHF. The CDR3 DNA reads as TGTGCCAGCAGTGAATTTGAGGGACAGAGAAATTCACCCCTCCACTTT.

The chain couples TRBV30 to TRBJ2-3; 10 bases fit TRBD2. CDR3 length: 16 residues. Looked up from germline, CDR1 is GTSNPN and CDR2 is SVGIG (reference sequence). Unmatched junction bases numbered 4, after V lost 1 base and J lost 0 bases. CDR3 region: CAWSGLAGPSTDTQYF. For the CDR3, the DNA is TGTGCCTGGAGTGGACTAGCGGGCCCTAGCACAGATACGCAGTATTTT.

The sample holds one count of this clone. The chain carries TRBV6-5 and TRBJ2-7; D is unresolved. Germline lookup yields CDR1 MNHEY and CDR2 SVGAGI. Trimming removed 8 bases from V and 0 bases from J, with 5 bases in between. The CDR3 contains 11 residues. CDR3 sequence reads: CASGVSYEQYF. Here the CDR3 DNA reads TGTGCCAGCGGGGTCTCCTACGAGCAGTACTTC.

The rearrangement uses TRBV4-3 and TRBJ1-2; the D is unclear. The CDR3 totals 17 residues. V gave up 0 bases and J gave up 3 bases, with 17 bases separating them. Germline CDR1 LGHNA, CDR2 YSLEER. CDR3 protein: CASSQDLAQEGYYGYTF. Here the CDR3 DNA reads TGCGCCAGCAGCCAAGATCTAGCGCAGGAGGGTTACTATGGCTACACCTTC.